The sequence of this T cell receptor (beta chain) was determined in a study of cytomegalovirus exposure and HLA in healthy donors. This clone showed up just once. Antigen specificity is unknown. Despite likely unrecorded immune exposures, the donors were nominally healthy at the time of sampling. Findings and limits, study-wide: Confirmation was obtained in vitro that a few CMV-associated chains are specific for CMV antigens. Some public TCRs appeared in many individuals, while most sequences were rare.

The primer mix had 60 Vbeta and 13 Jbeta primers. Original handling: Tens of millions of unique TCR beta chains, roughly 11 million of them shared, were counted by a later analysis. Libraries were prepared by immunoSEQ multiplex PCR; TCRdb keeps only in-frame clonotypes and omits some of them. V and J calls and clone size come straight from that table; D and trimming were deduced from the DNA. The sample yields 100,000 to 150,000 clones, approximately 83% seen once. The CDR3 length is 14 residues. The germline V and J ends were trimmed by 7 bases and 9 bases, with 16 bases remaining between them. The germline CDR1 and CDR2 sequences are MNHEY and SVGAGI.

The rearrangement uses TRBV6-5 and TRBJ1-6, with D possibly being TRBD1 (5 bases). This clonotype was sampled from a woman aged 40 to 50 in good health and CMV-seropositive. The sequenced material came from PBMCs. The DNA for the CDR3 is TGTGCCAGCAAGGATGGACCCGGGGGTTCACCCCTCCACTTT. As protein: CASKDGPGGSPLHF.